The T cell receptor beta chain described here comes from a study of control samples from healthy donors and cancer patients (dated by TCRdb to 2020 to 2022). For CDR1 and CDR2, the germline V gene lists KGHSH and LQKENI. The junction shows trimming of 5 bases on V and 1 base on J, plus 20 bases between the germline ends. The CDR3 runs 18 residues from the cysteine to the phenylalanine. Kept here is only the CDR3 DNA, which spans 54 bases and is read in frame from base 1. Libraries were constructed by the immunoSEQ multiplex PCR assay. Entries here come from immuneACCESS through TCRdb and include only in-frame sequences with V and J called. Some clones fail to appear in such tables; in the studies checked, an unresolved V gene covers under half of the shortfall, and the cause of the remainder is unknown. The sample contains 150,000 or so clones, over 85% of them found a single time. 5.7% of the sample is in the top ten clones.

As for this clone: The antigen it recognizes is unknown. No qualities accompany the bases; no much larger clone lies one base away.

The chain is made from TRBV18 and TRBJ2-2; a tentative D match to TRBD2 spans 5 bases. The sequencing input was blood. The TCR was taken from a man aged 40-55 years in good health. This receptor carries the CDR3 CASSSLPPGSGNTGELFF. The DNA is TGTGCCAGCTCATCTCTACCGCCGGGGAGTGGGAACACCGGGGAGCTGTTTTTT.